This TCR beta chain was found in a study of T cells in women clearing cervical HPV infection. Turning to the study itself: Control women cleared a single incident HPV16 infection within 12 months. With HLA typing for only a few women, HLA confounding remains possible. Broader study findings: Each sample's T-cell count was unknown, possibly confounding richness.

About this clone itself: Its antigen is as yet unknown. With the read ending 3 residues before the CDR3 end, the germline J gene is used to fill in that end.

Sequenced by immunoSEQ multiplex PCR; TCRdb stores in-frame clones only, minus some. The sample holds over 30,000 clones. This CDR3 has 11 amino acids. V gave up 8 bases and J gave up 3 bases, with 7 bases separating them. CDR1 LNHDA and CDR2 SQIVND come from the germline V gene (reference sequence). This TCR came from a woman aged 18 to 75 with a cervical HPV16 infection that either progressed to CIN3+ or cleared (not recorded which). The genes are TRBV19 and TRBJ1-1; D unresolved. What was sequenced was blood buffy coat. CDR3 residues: CASLDHTEAFF. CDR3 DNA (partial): TGTGCCAGTCTAGACCACACTGAA.